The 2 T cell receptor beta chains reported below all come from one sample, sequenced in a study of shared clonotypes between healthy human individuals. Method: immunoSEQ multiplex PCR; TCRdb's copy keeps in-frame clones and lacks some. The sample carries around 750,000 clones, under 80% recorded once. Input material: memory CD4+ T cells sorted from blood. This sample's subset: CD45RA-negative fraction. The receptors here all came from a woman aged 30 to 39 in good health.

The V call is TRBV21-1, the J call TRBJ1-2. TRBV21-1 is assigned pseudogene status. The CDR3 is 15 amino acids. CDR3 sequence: CASSKKLRLGRGYTF. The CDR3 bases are TGTGCCAGCAGCAAGAAGTTAAGGCTCGGACGGGGCTACACCTTC.

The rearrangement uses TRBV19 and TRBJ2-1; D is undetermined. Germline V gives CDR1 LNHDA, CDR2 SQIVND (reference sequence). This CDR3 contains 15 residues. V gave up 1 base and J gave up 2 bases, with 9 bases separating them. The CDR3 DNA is TGTGCCAGTAGTATAGGAAGGTCCGCCTACAATGAGCAGTTCTTC. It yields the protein CASSIGRSAYNEQFF.